One and the same sample provided the 9 T cell receptor beta chains below, sequenced in a study of blood T cell repertoires in COVID-19 (dated by TCRdb to the early 2020s). Library creation used the immunoSEQ multiplex PCR assay. TCRdb re-hosts the immuneACCESS table, in-frame sequences only. Its copies lack some clones; in the studies checked, an unresolved V gene accounts for under half of them, and the cause for the rest is not known. The sample contains around 210,000 clones, about 78% of them found a single time. Of the sample, 4.5% to 7% is held by the ten largest clones. Specimen: peripheral blood. The receptors come from a woman in her 70s with acute or convalescent COVID-19.

The CDR3 sequence is CASSPSGGRGETQYF. The CDR3 DNA follows: TGTGCCAGCAGCCCCAGCGGGGGCCGAGGGGAGACCCAGTACTTC. V and J are TRBV13 and TRBJ2-5; 8 bases agree with TRBD2. CDR1 PRHDT and CDR2 FYEKMQ come from the germline V gene (reference sequence). There are 15 residues in the CDR3. Germline trimming cut 5 bases from V and 5 bases from J; bases unmatched to any gene: 10.

The rearrangement joins TRBV20-1 to TRBJ2-3; D perhaps matches TRBD1 (6 bases). The CDR3 extends over 11 amino acids. V lost 6 bases, J lost 6 bases, and 10 bases lay in between. CDR1 DFQATT and CDR2 SNEGSKA come from the germline V gene (reference sequence). The CDR3 coding sequence is TGCAGTGCCCACAGGGAGGATACGCAGTATTTT. Translated: CSAHREDTQYF.

This chain uses TRBV27 with TRBJ1-2; 9 positions agree with TRBD1. Germline assignment: CDR1 MNHEY and CDR2 SMNVEV (reference sequence). With 5 bases clipped from V and 2 bases from J, the junction kept 9 bases outside the gene matches. The CDR3 runs 16 residues. Here the CDR3 DNA reads TGTGCCAGCAGTCTGAGGACCGGGACAGGGAACTATGGCTACACCTTC. Its protein product is CASSLRTGTGNYGYTF.

This chain links TRBV7-9 with TRBJ2-7; 8 positions match TRBD2. The germline V gene has CDR1 SEHNR and CDR2 FQNEAQ (reference sequence). V was pared by 2 bases and J by 5 bases, with 8 bases of the junction left unmatched. This CDR3 has 15 residues. CDR3 nucleotide sequence: TGTGCCAGCAGCTTAAGGAGCGGGAGTGGCAACGAGCAGTACTTC. It is translated as CASSLRSGSGNEQYF. The full variable domain, completed using reference TRBV7-9 and TRBJ2-7, is DTGVSQNPRHKITKRGQNVTFRCDPISEHNRLYWYRQTLGQGPEFLTYFQNEAQLEKSRLLSDRFSAERPKGSFSTLEIQRTEQGDSAMYLCASSLRSGSGNEQYFGPGTRLTVT.

This rearrangement joins TRBV28 to TRBJ2-1; the D gene is possibly TRBD2 (5 bases). There are 12 residues in the CDR3. Germline values: CDR1 MDHEN, CDR2 SYDVKM. V was pared by 4 bases and J by 9 bases, with 10 bases between. CDR3 residues: CASSWIGGEQFF. The CDR3 coding sequence is TGTGCCAGCAGTTGGATTGGAGGTGAGCAGTTCTTC.

The rearrangement uses TRBV7-2 and TRBJ1-1; a possible D gene is TRBD1 (5 bases). The CDR3 length is 16 residues. From germline, CDR1 is SGHTA and CDR2 FQGNSA. V was trimmed by 4 bases and J by 0 bases, leaving 15 bases between them. The CDR3 protein is CASSSTPTRVNTEAFF. The CDR3, as DNA: TGTGCCAGCAGCTCCACACCCACCAGGGTGAACACTGAAGCTTTCTTT.

This clone was seen a few times. The rearrangement links TRBV3-1 (or the pseudogene TRBV3-2) to TRBJ2-1, with 8 bases that match TRBD1. Germline V gene data show CDR1 as LGHDT and CDR2 as YNNKEL (reference sequence). The trim removed 0 bases at V and 9 bases at J, leaving 4 bases unmatched. The CDR3 extends over 14 amino acids. The CDR3 sequence: CASSQDPGGPEQFF. In nucleotides, the CDR3 is TGTGCCAGCAGCCAAGATCCAGGGGGCCCTGAGCAGTTCTTC.

The chain joins TRBV9 to TRBJ2-1; tentative D call: TRBD1 (6 bases). Germline values: CDR1 SGDLS, CDR2 YYNGEE. V dropped 3 bases and J dropped 3 bases, with 10 bases sitting between them. This CDR3 has 14 residues. The CDR3 loop reads CASSGQVIYNEQFF. DNA of the CDR3: TGTGCCAGCAGCGGACAGGTAATCTACAATGAGCAGTTCTTC.

The J gene is TRBJ2-1, the V gene TRBV9, with 8 bases aligning to TRBD2. The CDR3 consists of 15 residues. Germline lookup yields CDR1 SGDLS and CDR2 YYNGEE. After removal of 0 bases from V and 8 bases from J, the junction contained 7 bases not matched to a gene. The DNA of the CDR3 is TGTGCCAGCAGCGTAGGGATAGCGGGGAGGGATGAGCAGTTCTTC. Protein product: CASSVGIAGRDEQFF.